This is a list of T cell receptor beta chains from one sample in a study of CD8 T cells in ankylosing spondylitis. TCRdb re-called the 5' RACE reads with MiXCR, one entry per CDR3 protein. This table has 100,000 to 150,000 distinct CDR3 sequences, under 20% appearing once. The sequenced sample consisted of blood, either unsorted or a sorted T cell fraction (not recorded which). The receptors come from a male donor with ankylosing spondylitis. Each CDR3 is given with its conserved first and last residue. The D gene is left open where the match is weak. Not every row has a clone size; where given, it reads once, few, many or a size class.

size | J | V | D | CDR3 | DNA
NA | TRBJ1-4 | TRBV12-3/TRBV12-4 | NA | CASSSGWVGEKLFF | TGTGCCAGCAGTTCGGGGTGGGTAGGTGAAAAACTGTTTTTT
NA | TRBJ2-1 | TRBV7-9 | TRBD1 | CASRRGQGTYNEQFF | TGTGCCAGCAGGAGGGGACAGGGGACCTACAATGAGCAGTTCTTC
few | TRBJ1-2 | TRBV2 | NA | CASSERGIGYGYTF | TGTGCCAGCAGTGAACGGGGGATTGGTTATGGCTACACCTTC
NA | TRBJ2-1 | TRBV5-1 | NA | CASGQGHEQFF | TGCGCCAGCGGCCAGGGTCATGAGCAGTTCTTC
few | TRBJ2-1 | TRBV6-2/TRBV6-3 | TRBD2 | CASSTGGRAERVVYNEQFF | TGTGCCAGCAGCACGGGCGGGAGGGCCGAGCGAGTGGTCTACAATGAGCAGTTCTTC
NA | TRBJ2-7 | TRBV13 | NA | CASSGTNSYEQYF | TGTGCCAGCAGCGGGACAAACTCCTACGAGCAGTACTTC
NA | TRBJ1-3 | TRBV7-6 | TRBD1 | CASSPGTDSGNTIYF | TGTGCCAGCAGCCCCGGGACAGATTCTGGAAACACCATATATTTT
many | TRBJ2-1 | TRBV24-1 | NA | CATRSGSYNEQFF | TGTGCCACCCGGAGCGGTTCCTACAATGAGCAGTTCTTC
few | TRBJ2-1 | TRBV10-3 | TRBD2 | CAISERSSGMDNEQFF | TGTGCCATCAGTGAGCGCTCTAGCGGGATGGACAATGAGCAGTTCTTC
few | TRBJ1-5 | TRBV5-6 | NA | CASSLLTGNQPQHF | TGTGCCAGCAGCTTGTTGACGGGAAATCAGCCCCAGCATTTT
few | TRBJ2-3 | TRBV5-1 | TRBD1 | CASSPGQPSTDTQYF | TGCGCCAGCAGCCCGGGACAGCCTAGCACAGATACGCAGTATTTT
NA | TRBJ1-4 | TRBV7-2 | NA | CASKDSREKLFF | TGTGCCAGCAAGGACAGCCGGGAAAAACTGTTTTTT
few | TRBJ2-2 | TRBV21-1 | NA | CASGTTSGTGELFF | TGTGCCAGCGGTACGACATCGGGCACCGGGGAGCTGTTTTTT
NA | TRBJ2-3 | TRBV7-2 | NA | CASTLVGLADTQYF | TGTGCCAGCACCTTGGTAGGGTTGGCAGATACGCAGTATTTT
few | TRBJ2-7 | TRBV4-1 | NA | CASSPQPGVSSYEQYF | TGCGCCAGCAGCCCGCAACCTGGAGTGAGCTCCTACGAGCAGTACTTC
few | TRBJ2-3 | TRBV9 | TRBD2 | CASSTRLAETTDTQYF | TGTGCCAGCAGCACCCGACTAGCGGAAACCACAGATACGCAGTATTTT
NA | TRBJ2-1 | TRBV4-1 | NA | CASSQTDIRVYNEQFF | TGCGCCAGCAGCCAAACAGACATCCGGGTATACAATGAGCAGTTCTTC
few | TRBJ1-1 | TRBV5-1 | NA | CASSLMGEGTEAFF | TGCGCCAGCAGCTTAATGGGTGAAGGCACTGAAGCTTTCTTT
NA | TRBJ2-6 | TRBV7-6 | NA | CASSPGVRSSGANVLTF | TGTGCCAGCAGCCCGGGTGTCCGATCCTCTGGGGCCAACGTCCTGACTTTC
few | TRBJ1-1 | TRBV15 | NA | CATSERGVTEAFF | TGTGCCACCAGCGAGAGGGGGGTTACTGAAGCTTTCTTT
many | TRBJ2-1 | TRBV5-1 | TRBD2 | CASSYRLAGNEQFF | TGCGCCAGCAGCTACCGACTAGCGGGTAATGAGCAGTTCTTC
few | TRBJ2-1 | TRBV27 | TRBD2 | CASTGTSFNEQFF | TGTGCCAGTACAGGGACTAGCTTCAATGAGCAGTTCTTC
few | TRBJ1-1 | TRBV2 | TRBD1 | CASRGFTGETGNTEAFF | TGTGCCAGCAGGGGGTTCACAGGGGAAACGGGGAACACTGAAGCTTTCTTT
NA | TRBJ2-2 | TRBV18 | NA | CASSPLDSPTGELFF | TGTGCCAGCTCACCGCTAGACAGCCCCACCGGGGAGCTGTTTTTT
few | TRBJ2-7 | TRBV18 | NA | CASSPPASSIGQYF | TGTGCCAGCTCACCGCCGGCCTCCTCGATCGGGCAGTACTTC
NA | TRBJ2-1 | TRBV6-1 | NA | CASSEPREIGYNEQFF | TGTGCCAGCAGTGAACCCAGGGAGATTGGGTACAATGAGCAGTTCTTC
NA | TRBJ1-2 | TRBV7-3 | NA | CASSLTGDTQMQTNYGYTF | TGTGCCAGCAGCTTAACAGGGGACACCCAAATGCAAACTAACTATGGCTACACCTTC
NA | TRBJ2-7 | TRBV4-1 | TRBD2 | CASSQKRGGPYEQYF | TGCGCCAGCAGCCAGAAGAGGGGAGGGCCTTACGAGCAGTACTTC
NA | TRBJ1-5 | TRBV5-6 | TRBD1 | CASSSGQVSNQPQHF | TGTGCCAGCAGCTCGGGACAGGTGAGCAATCAGCCCCAGCATTTT
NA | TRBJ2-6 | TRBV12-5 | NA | CASGLGPGLSPPGANVLTF | TGTGCTAGTGGTTTGGGTCCGGGCCTAAGCCCCCCTGGGGCCAACGTCCTGACTTTC
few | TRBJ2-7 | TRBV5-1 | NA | CASSEAGSGYEQYF | TGCGCCAGCAGCGAAGCCGGGAGCGGATACGAGCAGTACTTC
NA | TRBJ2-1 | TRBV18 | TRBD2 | CALSDEAGGPYNEQFF | TGTGCCCTCTCAGACGAAGCGGGAGGCCCGTACAATGAGCAGTTCTTC
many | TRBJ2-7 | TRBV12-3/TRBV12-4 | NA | CASSFGNSYEQYF | TGTGCCAGCAGTTTTGGCAACAGTTACGAGCAGTACTTC
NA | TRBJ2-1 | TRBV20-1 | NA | CSATLLAESYNEQFF | TGCAGTGCTACCTTACTAGCTGAGTCCTACAATGAGCAGTTCTTC
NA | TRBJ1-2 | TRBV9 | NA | CASSAQAYGYTF | TGTGCCAGCAGCGCCCAGGCCTATGGCTACACCTTC
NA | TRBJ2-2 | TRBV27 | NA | CASRLLTGELFF | TGTGCCAGCAGACTCCTCACCGGGGAGCTGTTTTTT
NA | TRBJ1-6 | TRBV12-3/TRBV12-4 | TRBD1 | CASSTTGASPLHF | TGTGCCAGCAGTACAACAGGGGCCTCACCCCTCCACTTT
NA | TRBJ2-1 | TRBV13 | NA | CASSLGLSLYQGDEQFF | TGTGCCAGCAGCTTAGGCCTCAGCCTCTATCAAGGAGATGAGCAGTTCTTC
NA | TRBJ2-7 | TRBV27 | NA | CASSLSFGGWYEQYF | TGTGCCAGCAGTTTATCCTTCGGGGGATGGTACGAGCAGTACTTC
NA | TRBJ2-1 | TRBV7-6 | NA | CASSFRQAGLTFF | TGTGCCAGCAGCTTCCGACAGGCTGGGCTTACGTTCTTC
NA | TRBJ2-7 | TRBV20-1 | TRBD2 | CSARDEAGGPYEQYF | TGCAGTGCTAGAGATGAGGCGGGAGGGCCCTACGAGCAGTACTTC
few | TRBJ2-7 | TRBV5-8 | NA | CASSGGPYEQYF | TGTGCCAGCAGCGGGGGCCCCTACGAGCAGTACTTC
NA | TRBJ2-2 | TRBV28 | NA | CASMFPGRTGELFF | TGTGCCAGCATGTTTCCAGGTCGCACCGGGGAGCTGTTTTTT
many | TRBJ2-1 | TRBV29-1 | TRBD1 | CSVDPTGENNEQFF | TGCAGCGTTGACCCGACAGGGGAGAACAATGAGCAGTTCTTC
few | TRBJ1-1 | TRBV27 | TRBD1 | CASSPGTGIWHTEAFF | TGTGCCAGCAGCCCCGGGACAGGGATTTGGCACACTGAAGCTTTCTTT
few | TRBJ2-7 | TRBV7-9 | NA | CASSLVSHEQYF | TGTGCCAGCAGCTTAGTTTCCCACGAGCAGTACTTC